This TCR beta chain was retrieved from a study of CD8 T cells in Susac syndrome. Random hexamers were used to reverse transcribe the RNA input (about 0.5 to 1 ug). By means of immunoSEQ multiplex PCR, TCR beta CDR3 spanning 54 Vbeta and 13 Jbeta underwent amplification. MiXCR, run by TCRdb on the immunoSEQ multiplex PCR reads, gives a single entry per CDR3 protein. The sample lists 200,000 or so distinct CDR3 sequences; around nine tenths were seen once. Sequencing targeted TCR beta in T cells from blood (CD8+ and CD4+). CDR3 length equals 14 residues. Germline V CDR1 and CDR2: SNHLY, FYNNEI. Trimming cost V 6 bases and J 5 bases; bases outside gene matches: 10.

The sample taken for sequencing was CD8+ T cells from PBMCs. This chain joins TRBV2 and TRBJ2-7, with 7 positions matching TRBD1. This clonotype was sampled from a human donor with multiple sclerosis. CDR3 DNA: TGTGCCAGCAGACGAGTGGGACAGCTCGACGAGCAGTACTTC. Protein product: CASRRVGQLDEQYF.